This T cell receptor (beta chain) stems from a study of T-cell memory formation after mild COVID-19. About the research overall: Largely, the TCR clusters proved donor specific.

This clonotype was found a few times. Its specificity is not known. The CDR3 is 17 residues long. The germline V gene encodes CDR1 MNHEY and CDR2 SMNVEV (reference sequence). With 3 bases removed from V and 0 bases from J, the gap between germline ends came to 16 bases. Constant-segment primers served in 5'RACE that generated TCR alpha and TCR beta cDNA libraries bearing sample barcodes and UMIs. TCRdb ran MiXCR on the 5' RACE reads and lists one entry per CDR3 protein. The data contain about 130,000 distinct CDR3 sequences, over 15% of them seen just once; the ten biggest clones take up roughly 5.2%. Study observations and caveats: Some SARS-CoV-2-responding clones were already detected in memory before infection.

Sequences were obtained from PBMCs or a T cell subset sorted from them (not recorded which). The chain uses TRBV27 and TRBJ2-3; a possible D gene is TRBD2 (6 bases). The receptor was derived from a man aged 18 to 29 who had mild COVID-19 (a few samples of this study predate the infection). Cell type and time point are not known. In DNA, the CDR3 is TGTGCCAGCAGTTTGGAGGGCGGGACCGCTAGCACAGATACGCAGTATTTT. Translating gives CASSLEGGTASTDTQYF.